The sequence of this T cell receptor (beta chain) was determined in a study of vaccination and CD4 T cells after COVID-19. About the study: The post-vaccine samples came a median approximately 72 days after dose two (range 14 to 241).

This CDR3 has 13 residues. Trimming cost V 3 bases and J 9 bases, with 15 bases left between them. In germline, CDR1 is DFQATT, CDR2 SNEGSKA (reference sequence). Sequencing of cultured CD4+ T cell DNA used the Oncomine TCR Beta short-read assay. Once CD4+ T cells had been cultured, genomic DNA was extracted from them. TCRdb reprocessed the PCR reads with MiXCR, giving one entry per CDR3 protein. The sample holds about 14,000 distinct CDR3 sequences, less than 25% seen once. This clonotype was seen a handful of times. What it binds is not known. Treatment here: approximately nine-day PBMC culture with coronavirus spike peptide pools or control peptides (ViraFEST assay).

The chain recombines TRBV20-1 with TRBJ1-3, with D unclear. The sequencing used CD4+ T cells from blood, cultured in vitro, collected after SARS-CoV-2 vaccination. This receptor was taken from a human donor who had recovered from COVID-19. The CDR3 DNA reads TGCAGTGCTAGGTCCCCGTCTGTCCGCACCATATATTTT. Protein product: CSARSPSVRTIYF.